This note documents a single T cell receptor beta chain sequence. Germline values: CDR1 LNHDA, CDR2 SQIVND (reference sequence). This CDR3 has 15 residues. V was pared by 4 bases and J by 2 bases, with 5 bases of the junction left unmatched. The data originate from a study of blood T cell repertoires in COVID-19. About the research overall: Italy, Spain and the United States were the sources of the convalescent and acute COVID-19 samples.

Original processing notes: Counts of nucleated cells, estimated from reference gene primer amplification, were obtained. Libraries were prepared by immunoSEQ multiplex PCR; TCRdb keeps only in-frame clonotypes and omits some of them. V and J calls and clone size are as listed in that table; D and trimming were resolved from the DNA. The sample shows about 160,000 clones, roughly 73% of them seen only once. Specimen: peripheral blood. The sequence was obtained from a man between 65 and 79 years old with acute or convalescent COVID-19. The chain joins TRBV19 to TRBJ1-2; 9 bases agree with TRBD1. The CDR3 sequence is CASSTLTGGNYGYTF. CDR3 in DNA: TGTGCCAGTAGTACCTTGACAGGGGGAAACTATGGCTACACCTTC.